The 12 T cell receptor beta chains below come from one sample, sequenced in a study of post-analysis software for immune sequencing data. Study-wide results and caveats: When patients were compared with controls, about five TRBV segments were more frequent, TRBV5-6, TRBV5-1 and TRBV20-1 among them.

These TCRs' antigens remain unknown. Prepared TCR beta cDNA libraries contained unique molecular identifiers. MiXCR, run by TCRdb on the PCR reads, gives a single entry per CDR3 protein. The data contain 750,000 to 900,000 distinct CDR3 sequences, around 46% of them seen just once; the ten biggest clones take up 4.9%. The sequenced sample consisted of blood. Receptor source: a girl aged 5-17 years with multiple sclerosis.

The chain has TRBV20-1 and TRBJ1-2; TRBD1 might be the D (5 bases). V lost 6 bases, J lost 3 bases, and 20 bases lay in between. CDR3 size: 15 residues. CDR1 is DFQATT, CDR2 SNEGSKA, per germline (reference sequence). The CDR3 loop is CSATGAAPEDYGYTF. CDR3 sequence (DNA): TGCAGTGCCACCGGGGCGGCCCCTGAAGACTATGGCTACACCTTC.

The chain combines TRBV20-1 with TRBJ2-5; possible D gene TRBD2, 5 bases. Germline lookup yields CDR1 DFQATT and CDR2 SNEGSKA (reference sequence). The CDR3 has 12 amino acids. Trimming shortened V by 3 bases and J by 4 bases, and 9 bases separated the two germline ends. The CDR3 DNA follows: TGCAGTGCTAGGCGAAGCGGAGAGACCCAGTACTTC. It encodes CSARRSGETQYF.

This chain connects TRBV9 to TRBJ2-1; 11 nucleotides agree with TRBD2. CDR3 length equals 17 residues. The V segment lost 3 bases and the J segment 0 bases; nucleotides outside the gene matches: 5. The V gene's germline CDR1 is SGDLS and CDR2 YYNGEE. The CDR3 reads CASSGSLAGGSYNEQFF. The CDR3 DNA is TGTGCCAGCAGCGGATCCCTAGCGGGGGGCTCCTACAATGAGCAGTTCTTC. Full variable domain (outside the CDR3, taken from reference TRBV9 and TRBJ2-1): DSGVTQTPKHLITATGQRVTLRCSPRSGDLSVYWYQQSLDQGLQFLIQYYNGEERAKGNILERFSAQQFPDLHSELNLSSLELGDSALYFCASSGSLAGGSYNEQFFGPGTRLTVL.

The V and J genes are TRBV20-1 and TRBJ2-1; D perhaps matches TRBD2 (5 bases). The germline CDR1 and CDR2 sequences are DFQATT and SNEGSKA (reference sequence). This CDR3 is 13 amino acids long. V lost 2 bases to trimming and J lost 9 bases, with 14 bases between them. The CDR3 region is CSARRPGEGEQFF. The CDR3 DNA follows: TGCAGTGCTAGACGCCCCGGAGAGGGTGAGCAGTTCTTC.

This clonotype was counted a few times. The gene calls are TRBV29-1 and TRBJ2-5, with D possibly TRBD2 on 5 matching bases. The V end was cut by 2 bases, the J end by 5 bases, with 9 bases between. Germline CDR1 and CDR2: SQVTM and ANQGSEA. The CDR3 has 12 amino acids. The CDR3 sequence is CSVEIAHETQYF. CDR3 DNA sequence: TGCAGCGTTGAAATAGCGCACGAGACCCAGTACTTC. Looking up the rest from reference TRBV29-1 and TRBJ2-5 gives the full variable domain: SAVISQKPSRDICQRGTSLTIQCQVDSQVTMMFWYRQQPGQSLTLIATANQGSEATYESGFVIDKFPISRPNLTFSTLTVSNMSPEDSSIYLCSVEIAHETQYFGPGTRLLVL.

The J gene is TRBJ2-3, the V gene TRBV12-3 or TRBV12-4; no clear D gene. The CDR3 covers 15 residues. V lost 1 base to trimming and J lost 2 bases, with 10 bases between them. CDR3 sequence (DNA): TGTGCCAGCAGTTTAGTAGTTGGGAACACAGATACGCAGTATTTT. Protein sequence: CASSLVVGNTDTQYF.

The rearrangement links TRBV7-8 to TRBJ2-7; 8 bases map to TRBD2. CDR1 SGHVS and CDR2 FQNEAQ come from the germline V gene. V shed 1 base, J shed 3 bases, and the junction held 11 bases outside the gene matches. The CDR3 contains 17 residues. The CDR3 sequence: CASSLGLGLAGYYEQYF. DNA of the CDR3: TGTGCCAGCAGCTTAGGGCTAGGACTAGCCGGCTACTACGAGCAGTACTTC.

CDR3 in DNA: TGCAGTGCTGCCGCCTTCGGGACTAGCCCTAATGAGCAGTTCTTC. Translating gives CSAAAFGTSPNEQFF. This rearrangement joins TRBV20-1 to TRBJ2-1; TRBD2 matches at 9 bases. Germline loops: CDR1 DFQATT, CDR2 SNEGSKA (reference sequence). This CDR3 has 15 residues. Trimming cost V 5 bases and J 7 bases; bases outside gene matches: 12.

CDR3 DNA sequence: TGTGCCACCAGTGCTCAGGGGAGCGCTGAAGCTTTCTTT. This translates into CATSAQGSAEAFF. V usage is TRBV24-1 and J usage is TRBJ1-1; a possible D gene is TRBD1 (6 bases). Looked up from germline, CDR1 is KGHDR and CDR2 is SFDVKD. The length of the CDR3 is 13 residues. Trimming pared 5 bases from V and 6 bases from J, leaving 12 bases between.

This clonotype appeared a few times. CDR3 sequence: CASSPHATGRGYTF. The CDR3 DNA follows: TGTGCCAGCAGCCCCCATGCGACAGGGCGAGGCTACACCTTC. The chain has TRBV28 and TRBJ1-2; 7 bases map to TRBD1. V shed 6 bases, J shed 8 bases, and the junction held 12 bases outside the gene matches. There are 14 residues in the CDR3. Germline V lookup: CDR1 MDHEN, CDR2 SYDVKM.

In this sample, this clonotype turned up a few times. This sequence joins TRBV27 and TRBJ2-1; 9 bases line up with TRBD1. The CDR3 extends over 15 amino acids. After removal of 2 bases from V and 9 bases from J, the junction contained 8 bases not matched to a gene. Per germline, CDR1 MNHEY and CDR2 SMNVEV (reference sequence). The CDR3 reads CASSLPGQGVGEQFF. The CDR3 bases are TGTGCCAGCAGTTTACCGGGACAGGGAGTCGGTGAGCAGTTCTTC.

The table lists this clonotype with many counts. The rearrangement uses TRBV29-1 and TRBJ2-3, with D maybe TRBD2 (6 bases). V was pared by 2 bases and J by 1 base, with 10 bases between. This CDR3 is built from 14 residues. Per germline, CDR1 SQVTM and CDR2 ANQGSEA. CDR3 sequence: CSVEIVAGTDTQYF. In DNA, the CDR3 is TGCAGCGTTGAAATAGTAGCGGGCACAGATACGCAGTATTTT.